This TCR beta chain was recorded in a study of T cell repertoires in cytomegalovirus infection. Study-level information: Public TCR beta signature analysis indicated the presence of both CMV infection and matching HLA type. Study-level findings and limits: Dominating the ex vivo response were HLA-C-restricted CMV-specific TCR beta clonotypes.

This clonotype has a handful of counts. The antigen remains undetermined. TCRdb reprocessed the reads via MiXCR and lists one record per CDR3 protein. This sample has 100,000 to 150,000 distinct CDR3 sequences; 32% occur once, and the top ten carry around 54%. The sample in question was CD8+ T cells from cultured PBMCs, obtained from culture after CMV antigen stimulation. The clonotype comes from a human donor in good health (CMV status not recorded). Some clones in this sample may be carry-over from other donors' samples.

The CDR3 coding sequence is TGTGCCAGCGGGGATGAGACAGGGGGATCCCTCAATCAGCCCCAGCATTTT. It encodes CASGDETGGSLNQPQHF. V is TRBV27 and J is TRBJ1-5, with 9 bases matching TRBD1. Germline V lookup: CDR1 MNHEY, CDR2 SMNVEV (reference sequence). The CDR3 extends over 17 amino acids. V was clipped by 8 bases and J by 3 bases; unmatched bases: 14.